This T cell receptor (beta chain) was recovered during a study of cytomegalovirus exposure and HLA in healthy donors. Study details: Falling in the Caucasian-associated ancestry cluster were approximately 86% of under 500 genotyped donors. Findings and limits, study-wide: Among the most significant clusters, several appeared linked to common viral pathogens in a later analysis.

The PCR employed 60 Vbeta primers together with 13 Jbeta primers. The data were produced by immunoSEQ multiplex PCR, yet TCRdb's version contains in-frame clones alone and is incomplete. Among 83,000 or so clones listed, 60% to 80% were seen once. With regard to this clone: The target antigen is unknown.

This CDR3 is 14 amino acids long. Trimming took 3 bases from V and 1 from J, leaving 6 bases between them. The germline gives CDR1 KGHSH, CDR2 LQKENI. The chain is built from TRBV18 and TRBJ2-2; maybe TRBD1 (6 bases). The clonotype was recovered from a female donor in good health and CMV-seronegative. The specimen was PBMCs. CDR3 sequence reads: CASSPTGNTGELFF. The CDR3 bases are TGTGCCAGCTCACCGACAGGGAACACCGGGGAGCTGTTTTTT. Complete variable domain (other parts from reference TRBV18 and TRBJ2-2): NAGVMQNPRHLVRRRGQEARLRCSPMKGHSHVYWYRQLPEEGLKFMVYLQKENIIDESGMPKERFSAEFPKEGPSILRIQQVVRGDSAAYFCASSPTGNTGELFFGEGSRLTVL.